These 23 T cell receptor beta chains came from one sample sequenced in a study of shared clonotypes between healthy human individuals. The protocol was immunoSEQ multiplex PCR, while the TCRdb copy is restricted to in-frame clones and leaves out a portion. The data contain about 470,000 clones, about 76% of them seen just once; the ten biggest clones take up approximately 13%. The sequencing input was PBMCs. These receptors came from a woman between 40 and 50 years old in good health. Some clones in this sample may be carry-over from other donors' samples.

V usage is TRBV18 and J usage is TRBJ1-1; unclear D gene. The CDR3 totals 12 residues. Germline values: CDR1 KGHSH, CDR2 LQKENI. Deletions cut 3 bases from V and 1 base from J, with 3 bases between. The CDR3 coding sequence is TGTGCCAGCTCACCGTGGAACACTGAAGCTTTCTTT. It is translated as CASSPWNTEAFF.

J is TRBJ2-1 and V is TRBV6-5; 9 bases match TRBD1. This CDR3 is 12 amino acids long. CDR1 and CDR2 from the germline V gene are MNHEY and SVGAGI. Unmatched junction bases numbered 2, after V lost 8 bases and J lost 6 bases. The CDR3 sequence: CASRGQGNEQFF. The CDR3 bases are TGTGCCAGCCGGGGACAGGGCAATGAGCAGTTCTTC.

Of note for this clone: The sample contains more than one DNA sequence encoding this CDR3. The chain recombines TRBV2 with TRBJ2-2; D ambiguous. V was shortened by 5 bases and J by 3 bases, with 1 base between the two germline ends. CDR3 size: 11 residues. The germline CDR1 and CDR2 sequences are SNHLY and FYNNEI. The CDR3 nucleotides read TGTGCCAGCAGTTACACCGGGGAGCTGTTTTTT. Translating it yields CASSYTGELFF.

The J gene is TRBJ2-7, the V gene TRBV23-1; tentative D call: TRBD1 (7 bases). TRBV23-1 is an ORF; its function is uncertain. The CDR3 has 14 amino acids. Trimming removed 3 bases from V and 2 bases from J, with 11 bases in between. CDR3 DNA sequence: TGCGCCAGCAGTCACCAGGGGGAGGCCTACGAGCAGTACTTC. The encoded protein is CASSHQGEAYEQYF.

The chain couples TRBV18 to TRBJ2-5, with 12 bases identical to TRBD2. J lost 5 bases, V lost 4 bases, and 5 bases had no gene match. The CDR3 loop spans 15 amino acids. From germline, CDR1 is KGHSH and CDR2 LQKENI. CDR3 nucleotides: TGTGCCAGCTCACAGGGACTAGCGGGCCAGGAGACCCAGTACTTC. Its translation is CASSQGLAGQETQYF.

CDR3 protein: CAASGGNTIYF. The CDR3 DNA reads TGTGCAGCCTCCGGGGGAAACACCATATATTTT. The V gene is TRBV7-8, the J gene TRBJ1-3; D is unresolved. The CDR3 spans 11 residues. Germline V lookup: CDR1 SGHVS, CDR2 FQNEAQ.

This chain joins TRBV9 and TRBJ2-1, with 7 bases that match TRBD2. The CDR3 extends over 13 amino acids. CDR1 and CDR2 (germline): SGDLS, YYNGEE. Trimming cost V 5 bases and J 2 bases; bases outside gene matches: 1. The CDR3 DNA reads TGTGCCAGCAGTGGACTAGCCTACAATGAGCAGTTCTTC. Translating it yields CASSGLAYNEQFF.

This clone has only one observation. The rearrangement joins TRBV28 to TRBJ2-7, with 10 bases identical to TRBD1. The CDR3 spans 15 residues. Germline V gene data show CDR1 as MDHEN and CDR2 as SYDVKM. V was pared by 6 bases and J by 5 bases, with 10 bases of the junction left unmatched. The CDR3 protein is CASSGMDRGYDEQYF. DNA for the CDR3: TGTGCCAGCAGCGGGATGGACAGGGGGTACGACGAGCAGTACTTC.

The chain links TRBV7-9 to TRBJ1-4; tentative D call: TRBD1 (5 bases). The germline V gene has CDR1 SEHNR and CDR2 FQNEAQ (reference sequence). The CDR3 runs 14 residues. V gave up 2 bases and J gave up 7 bases, with 11 bases separating them. The CDR3 DNA reads as TGTGCCAGCAGCTTAAAGGGCGGGGGTGAAAAACTGTTTTTT. This gives the protein CASSLKGGGEKLFF.

This chain connects TRBV21-1 to TRBJ2-7; the table's D call, TRBD2, was not checked against the DNA. TRBV21-1 is termed a pseudogene. The CDR3 contains 17 residues. CDR3 in DNA: TGTGCCAGCAGCAAAGGGGGGCCGGGGGGACCCTCCTACGAGCAGTACTTC. It encodes CASSKGGPGGPSYEQYF.

With respect to this clone: Different DNA sequences within this sample yield the same CDR3. The chain couples TRBV9 to TRBJ1-3; D call uncertain. This CDR3 region has 13 residues. Germline assignment: CDR1 SGDLS and CDR2 YYNGEE. V lost 2 bases to trimming and J lost 0 bases, with 3 bases between them. The CDR3 region has the DNA TGTGCCAGCAGCGTCGGCTCTGGAAACACCATATATTTT. Its protein is CASSVGSGNTIYF.

The J gene is TRBJ1-1, the V gene TRBV5-1; 9 bases fit TRBD1. CDR1 is SGHRS, CDR2 YFSETQ, per germline. CDR3 size: 14 residues. The V and J ends lost 5 bases and 3 bases, in that order; junction bases with no gene match: 5. Written as DNA, the CDR3 is TGCGCCAGCAGTCCACAGGGGGCGGACACTGAAGCTTTCTTT. Residues: CASSPQGADTEAFF.

The table lists this clone with a count of one. This chain links TRBV7-6 with TRBJ2-5; 7 nucleotides line up with TRBD1. Looked up from germline, CDR1 is SGHVS and CDR2 is FNYEAQ. V gave up 3 bases and J gave up 3 bases; unmatched junction bases: 1. CDR3 size: 13 residues. This CDR3 reads CASSFDREETQYF. CDR3 DNA sequence: TGTGCCAGCAGCTTTGACAGGGAAGAGACCCAGTACTTC.

This chain uses TRBV4-3 with TRBJ2-5; D may be TRBD1 (5 bases). V shed 5 bases and J shed 5 bases, with 15 bases lying between them. In germline, CDR1 is LGHNA, CDR2 YSLEER. The CDR3 consists of 14 residues. The CDR3 here is CASSFRSGQETQYF. As DNA, the CDR3 is TGCGCCAGCAGCTTCCGTTCAGGGCAGGAGACCCAGTACTTC.

The chain combines TRBV5-1 with TRBJ1-5; D unresolved. The CDR3 contains 14 residues. Germline CDR1 SGHRS, CDR2 YFSETQ. Deletions cut 4 bases from V and 0 bases from J, with 8 bases between. CDR3 nucleotides: TGCGCCAGCAGCCAGGACGGTAGCAATCAGCCCCAGCATTTT. Translation: CASSQDGSNQPQHF.

V gene TRBV7-8 combines with J gene TRBJ2-7; TRBD2 aligns across 9 bases. V gave up 2 bases and J gave up 2 bases; unmatched junction bases: 7. Looked up from germline, CDR1 is SGHVS and CDR2 is FQNEAQ. The CDR3 spans 16 residues. The CDR3 bases are TGTGCCAGCAGCTTAAGTGCCGCGGGAGGGACCTACGAGCAGTACTTC. As protein: CASSLSAAGGTYEQYF.

The chain links TRBV10-3 to TRBJ1-3; 8 bases agree with TRBD1. The germline CDR1 and CDR2 sequences are ENHRY and SYGVKD. V lost 5 bases, J lost 1 base, and 7 bases stayed unmatched. There are 16 residues in the CDR3. CDR3 protein: CAISPGQALSGNTIYF. CDR3 bases: TGTGCCATCAGTCCGGGACAGGCCCTTTCTGGAAACACCATATATTTT.

This chain connects TRBV6-1 to TRBJ2-5; 11 bases line up with TRBD1. CDR1 and CDR2 from the germline V gene are MNHNS and SASEGT. The CDR3 runs to 15 residues. The ends lost 4 bases at V and 1 base at J; junction bases unmatched: 2. CDR3 sequence (DNA): TGTGCCAGCAGTGGGGACAGGGGGTTCCAAGAGACCCAGTACTTC. Residues: CASSGDRGFQETQYF.

The chain recombines TRBV27 with TRBJ1-5, with D unresolved. CDR1 MNHEY and CDR2 SMNVEV come from the germline V gene (reference sequence). The CDR3 runs 16 residues. Trimming shortened V by 3 bases and J by 3 bases, and 15 bases separated the two germline ends. CDR3 amino acids: CASSFKALPANQPQHF. CDR3 nucleotides: TGTGCCAGCAGTTTTAAAGCACTCCCGGCCAATCAGCCCCAGCATTTT.

The chain links TRBV27 to TRBJ2-2, with 8 bases aligning to TRBD1. The trim removed 4 bases at V and 5 bases at J, leaving 6 bases unmatched. CDR3 length equals 15 residues. The germline gives CDR1 MNHEY, CDR2 SMNVEV (reference sequence). CDR3 sequence (DNA): TGTGCCAGCAGTTACCCCGGGACAGGAACCGGGGAGCTGTTTTTT. As protein: CASSYPGTGTGELFF.

J is TRBJ1-5 and V is TRBV19; TRBD1 might be the D (6 bases). Trimming pared 3 bases from V and 9 bases from J, leaving 18 bases between. Germline CDR1 is LNHDA and CDR2 is SQIVND (reference sequence). This CDR3 is built from 15 residues. Written as DNA, the CDR3 is TGTGCCAGTAGTATGATTTCCGGGGGGCTAGGGCCCCAGCATTTT. This sequence encodes CASSMISGGLGPQHF.

This clone was recorded a few times. This chain connects TRBV7-9 to TRBJ1-1; D ambiguous. The CDR3 is made up of 15 amino acids. Looked up from germline, CDR1 is SEHNR and CDR2 is FQNEAQ (reference sequence). V was shortened by 4 bases and J by 1 base, with 13 bases between the two germline ends. This CDR3 is CASSSILHRNTEAFF. The CDR3 nucleotides are TGTGCCAGCAGCTCGATTTTGCATAGGAACACTGAAGCTTTCTTT.

CDR3 nucleotide sequence: TGTGCCAGCAGCTATAGCGGGAGGTCCTACAATGAGCAGTTCTTC. Translation gives CASSYSGRSYNEQFF. This chain joins TRBV28 and TRBJ2-1; 10 bases map to TRBD2. The V gene end was trimmed by 6 bases and the J gene end by 1 base; junction bases not matched to a gene: 3. CDR3 size: 15 residues. Germline-derived CDR1 and CDR2 are MDHEN and SYDVKM.